Below, one T cell receptor (beta chain) is given with its context. Its antigen has not been determined. Base qualities are not recorded, but no much larger clone differs from it by a single base. The data were obtained in a study of T cells after somatic rescue of genetic block (dated by TCRdb to about 2020). In the study overall: The study assessed how robust, over the long term, a T-cell system was when the system had developed through somatic rescue of a genetic block in T-cell development.

Libraries were made using the immunoSEQ multiplex PCR assay. The clones in this table, taken by TCRdb from immuneACCESS, are in-frame only. Not every clone is retained; where verified, under half of the shortfall comes from an unresolved V gene, and the cause of the rest is unknown. This sample has about 88,000 clones in its table, and about 87% of those were observed once. Clones ranked in the top ten supply roughly 1.5% of the sample. The sample taken for sequencing was peripheral blood mononuclear cells (PBMCs). This receptor was taken from a woman between 18 and 29 years old.

The base sequence is TGCGCCAGCAGCTCCGACCCATCAAGCAATCAGCCCCAGCATTTT. Its translation reads: CASSSDPSSNQPQHF. The chain is encoded by TRBV5-1 joined to TRBJ1-5; the D gene remains uncertain. Reading the germline V gene gives CDR1 SGHRS and CDR2 YFSETQ. The junction shows trimming of 3 bases on V and 1 base on J, plus 11 bases between the germline ends. The CDR3 spans 15 residues, from the cysteine through the phenylalanine. The CDR3 DNA has 45 bases and is translated from base 1.